Presented here are 7 T cell receptor beta chains from one specimen sequenced in a study of CD8+ T cells in alopecia areata. The treatment is: oral pan-JAK inhibitor, 5-10 mg twice daily. TCR sequencing used cDNA made by reverse transcription of extracted RNA. This table comes from immunoSEQ multiplex PCR, and its TCRdb copy is limited to in-frame clones, with some not included. The sample contains about 210,000 clones, over 60% of which appear only once. Sequenced material: CD4+ T cells sorted from blood, taken at week 4, from a patient treated with tofacitinib. These receptors all stem from a human donor with alopecia areata.

This clone appeared a few times. This chain uses TRBV7-9 with TRBJ2-5; D is uncertain. Germline loops: CDR1 SEHNR, CDR2 FQNEAQ (reference sequence). The germline V and J ends were trimmed by 5 bases and 5 bases, with 9 bases remaining between them. The CDR3 is made up of 12 amino acids. CDR3 residues: CASSRNGETQYF. In DNA, the CDR3 is TGTGCCAGCAGCCGTAATGGGGAGACCCAGTACTTC. Based on the CDR3 plus reference TRBV7-9 and TRBJ2-5, the full variable domain is DTGVSQNPRHKITKRGQNVTFRCDPISEHNRLYWYRQTLGQGPEFLTYFQNEAQLEKSRLLSDRFSAERPKGSFSTLEIQRTEQGDSAMYLCASSRNGETQYFGPGTRLLVL.

This clone has just one count. The rearrangement uses TRBV6-5 and TRBJ2-3; 8 bases are shared with TRBD1. CDR1 is MNHEY, CDR2 SVGAGI, per germline. J gave up 5 bases and V 2 bases, and 6 bases lay outside the gene matches. The CDR3 runs 15 residues. The CDR3, as DNA: TGTGCCAGCAGTTACATTGGACAGGGCATAGATACGCAGTATTTT. Amino acid sequence: CASSYIGQGIDTQYF.

The rearrangement links TRBV7-2 to TRBJ1-2; 10 bases map to TRBD1. CDR1 is SGHTA, CDR2 FQGNSA, per germline. The CDR3 covers 14 residues. The V gene end was trimmed by 5 bases and the J gene end by 6 bases; junction bases not matched to a gene: 6. CDR3 amino acids: CASSAGTGAHGYTF. DNA of the CDR3: TGTGCCAGCAGCGCCGGGACAGGGGCCCATGGCTACACCTTC.

The chain recombines TRBV5-1 with TRBJ2-2; D ambiguous. The CDR3 is 16 amino acids. The germline V and J ends were trimmed by 0 bases and 0 bases, with 9 bases remaining between them. Per the germline V gene, CDR1 is SGHRS and CDR2 is YFSETQ. CDR3 in DNA: TGCGCCAGCAGCTTGGCCGAGTCAGCGAACACCGGGGAGCTGTTTTTT. Amino acids: CASSLAESANTGELFF.

DNA of the CDR3: TGTGCCATCAGCAACGCGGGACAGGGGGTAGTCAGGGAGCAGTTCTTC. This translates into CAISNAGQGVVREQFF. The chain employs TRBV10-3 and TRBJ2-1; 11 bases are a match to TRBD1. The CDR3 has 16 residues. J gave up 10 bases and V 6 bases, and 14 bases lay outside the gene matches. CDR1 and CDR2 (germline): ENHRY, SYGVKD.

The chain recombines TRBV7-6 with TRBJ2-1, with D maybe TRBD1 (6 bases). The V end was cut by 5 bases, the J end by 5 bases, with 13 bases between. This CDR3 contains 14 residues. From germline, CDR1 is SGHVS and CDR2 FNYEAQ. The CDR3, as DNA: TGTGCCAGCAGCCAAACCAACAGGGACAATGAGCAGTTCTTC. This gives the protein CASSQTNRDNEQFF. The whole variable domain, remainder taken from reference TRBV7-6 and TRBJ2-1, is GAGVSQSPRYKVTKRGQDVALRCDPISGHVSLYWYRQALGQGPEFLTYFNYEAQQDKSGLPNDRFSAERPEGSISTLTIQRTEQRDSAMYRCASSQTNRDNEQFFGPGTRLTVL.

The CDR3 DNA reads as TGTGCCAGCTCACCTCTGGGAGGGAACAATGAGCAGTTCTTC. Its translation is CASSPLGGNNEQFF. The J gene is TRBJ2-1, the V gene TRBV18; TRBD2 aligns across 7 bases. V was pared by 3 bases and J by 5 bases, with 4 bases of the junction left unmatched. Germline CDR1 is KGHSH and CDR2 is LQKENI. CDR3 length equals 14 residues.